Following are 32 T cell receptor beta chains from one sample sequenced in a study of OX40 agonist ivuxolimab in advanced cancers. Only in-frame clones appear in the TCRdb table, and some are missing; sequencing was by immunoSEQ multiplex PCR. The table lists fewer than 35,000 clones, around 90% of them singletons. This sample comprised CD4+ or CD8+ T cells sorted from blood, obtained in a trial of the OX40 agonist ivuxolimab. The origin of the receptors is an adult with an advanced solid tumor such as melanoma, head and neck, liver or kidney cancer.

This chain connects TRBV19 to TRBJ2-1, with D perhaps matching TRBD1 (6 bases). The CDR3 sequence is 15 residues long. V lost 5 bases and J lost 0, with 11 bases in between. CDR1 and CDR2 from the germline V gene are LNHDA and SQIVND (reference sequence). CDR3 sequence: CASSRQESSYNEQFF. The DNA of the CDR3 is TGTGCCAGTAGTCGACAGGAGAGCTCCTACAATGAGCAGTTCTTC.

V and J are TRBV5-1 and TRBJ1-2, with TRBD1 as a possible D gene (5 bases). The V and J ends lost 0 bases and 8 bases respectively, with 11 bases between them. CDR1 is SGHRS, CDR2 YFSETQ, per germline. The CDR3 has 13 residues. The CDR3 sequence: CASSLEDNRGYTF. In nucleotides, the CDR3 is TGCGCCAGCAGCTTGGAGGACAATAGAGGCTACACCTTC.

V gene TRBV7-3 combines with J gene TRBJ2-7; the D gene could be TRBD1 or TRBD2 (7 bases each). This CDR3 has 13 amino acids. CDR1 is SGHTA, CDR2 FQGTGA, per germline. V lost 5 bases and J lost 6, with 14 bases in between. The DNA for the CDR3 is TGTGCCAGCAGCCAGGGGGGGCTAGGCGAGCAGTACTTC. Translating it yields CASSQGGLGEQYF. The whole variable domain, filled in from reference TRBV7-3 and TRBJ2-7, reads GAGVSQTPSNKVTEKGKYVELRCDPISGHTALYWYRQSLGQGPEFLIYFQGTGAADDSGLPNDRFFAVRPEGSVSTLKIQRTERGDSAVYLCASSQGGLGEQYFGPGTRLTVT.

The CDR3 DNA reads as TGTGCCAGCAGCTCCCGGACGGGGGGGCCATACAATGAGCAGTTCTTC. This sequence encodes CASSSRTGGPYNEQFF. This sequence joins TRBV7-2 and TRBJ2-1; TRBD2 matches 8 bases. Germline loops: CDR1 SGHTA, CDR2 FQGNSA. J was trimmed by 4 bases and V by 4 bases; bases with no gene match: 9. The CDR3 spans 16 residues. The variable domain in full, with the rest retrieved from reference TRBV7-2 and TRBJ2-1, is GAGVSQSPSNKVTEKGKDVELRCDPISGHTALYWYRQSLGQGLEFLIYFQGNSAPDKSGLPSDRFSAERTGGSVSTLTIQRTQQEDSAVYLCASSSRTGGPYNEQFFGPGTRLTVL.

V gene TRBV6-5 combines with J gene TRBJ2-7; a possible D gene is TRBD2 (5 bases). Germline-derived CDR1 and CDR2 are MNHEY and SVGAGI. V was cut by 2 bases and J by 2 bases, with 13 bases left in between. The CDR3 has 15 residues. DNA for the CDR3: TGTGCCAGCAGTTACAGCCCCGGGGTAACCTACGAGCAGTACTTC. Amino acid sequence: CASSYSPGVTYEQYF.

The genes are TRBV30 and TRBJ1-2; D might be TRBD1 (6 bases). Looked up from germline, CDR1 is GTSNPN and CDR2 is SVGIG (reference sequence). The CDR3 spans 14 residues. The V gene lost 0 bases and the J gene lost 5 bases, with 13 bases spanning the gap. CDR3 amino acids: CAWSVSGGRYGYTF. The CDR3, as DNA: TGTGCCTGGAGTGTTTCTGGGGGCAGGTATGGCTACACCTTC.

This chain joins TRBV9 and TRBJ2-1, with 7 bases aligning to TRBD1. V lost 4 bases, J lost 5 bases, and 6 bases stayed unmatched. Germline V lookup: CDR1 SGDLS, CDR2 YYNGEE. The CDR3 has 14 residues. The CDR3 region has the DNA TGTGCCAGCAGCTTGTACGACAGGGACAATGAGCAGTTCTTC. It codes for CASSLYDRDNEQFF.

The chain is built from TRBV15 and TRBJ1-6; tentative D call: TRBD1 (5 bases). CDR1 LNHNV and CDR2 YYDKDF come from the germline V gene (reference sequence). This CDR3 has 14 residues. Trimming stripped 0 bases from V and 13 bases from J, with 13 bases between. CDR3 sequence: CATSRDFRGSPLHF. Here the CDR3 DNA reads TGTGCCACCAGCAGAGATTTTAGGGGTTCGCCCCTCCACTTT.

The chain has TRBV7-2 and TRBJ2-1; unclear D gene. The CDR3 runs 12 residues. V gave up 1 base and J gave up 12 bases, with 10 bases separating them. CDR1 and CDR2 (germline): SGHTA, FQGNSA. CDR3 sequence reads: CASSLDFRGQFF. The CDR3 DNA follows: TGTGCCAGCAGCTTAGATTTTAGAGGGCAGTTCTTC.

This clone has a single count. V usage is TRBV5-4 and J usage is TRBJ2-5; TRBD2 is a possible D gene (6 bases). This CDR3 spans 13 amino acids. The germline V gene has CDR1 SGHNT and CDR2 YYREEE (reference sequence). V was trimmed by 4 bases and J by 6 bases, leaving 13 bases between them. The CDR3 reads CASSLPGGQTQYF. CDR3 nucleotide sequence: TGTGCCAGCAGCCTTCCCGGGGGTCAGACCCAGTACTTC.

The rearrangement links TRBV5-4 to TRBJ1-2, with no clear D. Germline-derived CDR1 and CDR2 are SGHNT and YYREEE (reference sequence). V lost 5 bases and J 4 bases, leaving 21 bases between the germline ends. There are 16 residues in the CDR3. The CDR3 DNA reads TGTGCCAGCAGTCCCCAAGGTCGGACCATGGCCTATGGCTACACCTTC. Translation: CASSPQGRTMAYGYTF.

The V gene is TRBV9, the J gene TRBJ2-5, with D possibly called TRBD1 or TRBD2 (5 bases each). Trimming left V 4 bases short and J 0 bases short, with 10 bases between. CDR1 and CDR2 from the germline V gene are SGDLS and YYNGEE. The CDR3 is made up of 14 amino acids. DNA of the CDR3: TGTGCCAGCAGCCTAACGGGACACCAAGAGACCCAGTACTTC. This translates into CASSLTGHQETQYF.

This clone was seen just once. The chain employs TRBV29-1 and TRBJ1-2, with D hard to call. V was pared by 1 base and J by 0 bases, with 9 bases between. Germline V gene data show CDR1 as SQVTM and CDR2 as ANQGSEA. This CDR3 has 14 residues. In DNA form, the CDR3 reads TGCAGCGTTGAAGGTATAATAGCTAACTATGGCTACACCTTC. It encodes CSVEGIIANYGYTF.

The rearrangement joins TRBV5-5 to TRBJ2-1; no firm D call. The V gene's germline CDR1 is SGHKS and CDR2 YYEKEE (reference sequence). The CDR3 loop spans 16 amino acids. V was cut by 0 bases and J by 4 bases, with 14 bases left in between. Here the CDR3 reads CASSLEGPTTYNEQFF. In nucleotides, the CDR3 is TGTGCCAGCAGCTTGGAGGGCCCCACTACTTACAATGAGCAGTTCTTC.

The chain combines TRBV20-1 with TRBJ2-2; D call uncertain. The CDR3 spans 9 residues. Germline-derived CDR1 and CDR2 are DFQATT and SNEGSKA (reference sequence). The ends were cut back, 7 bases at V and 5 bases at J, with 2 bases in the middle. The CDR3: CSETGELFF. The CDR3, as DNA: TGCAGTGAAACCGGGGAGCTGTTTTTT.

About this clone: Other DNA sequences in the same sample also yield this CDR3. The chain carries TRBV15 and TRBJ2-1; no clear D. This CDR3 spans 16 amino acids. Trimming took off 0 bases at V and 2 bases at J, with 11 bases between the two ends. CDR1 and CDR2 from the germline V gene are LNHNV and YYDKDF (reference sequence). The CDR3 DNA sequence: TGTGCCACCAGCAGAGAGGCCTCATTTCCCTACAATGAGCAGTTCTTC. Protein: CATSREASFPYNEQFF.

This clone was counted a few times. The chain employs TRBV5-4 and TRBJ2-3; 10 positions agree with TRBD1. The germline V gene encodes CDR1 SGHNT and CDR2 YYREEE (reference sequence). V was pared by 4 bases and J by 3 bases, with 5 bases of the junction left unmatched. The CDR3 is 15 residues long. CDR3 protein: CASSAKGQGTDTQYF. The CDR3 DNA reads TGTGCCAGCAGCGCAAAGGGACAGGGGACAGATACGCAGTATTTT.

The CDR3 nucleotides are TGTGCCAGCAGTGGGCCAGCTGGAAACACCATATATTTT. It translates to CASSGPAGNTIYF. J is TRBJ1-3 and V is TRBV2; D call uncertain. The CDR3 covers 13 residues. The V end lost 4 bases, the J end lost 2 bases, and 6 bases lay between the germline ends. Germline V gene data show CDR1 as SNHLY and CDR2 as FYNNEI.

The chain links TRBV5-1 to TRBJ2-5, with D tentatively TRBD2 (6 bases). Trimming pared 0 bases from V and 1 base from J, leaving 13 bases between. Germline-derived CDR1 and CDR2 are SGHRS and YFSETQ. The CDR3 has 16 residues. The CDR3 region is CASSLGVVGGQETQYF. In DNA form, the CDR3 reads TGCGCCAGCAGCTTGGGGGTTGTGGGGGGCCAAGAGACCCAGTACTTC.

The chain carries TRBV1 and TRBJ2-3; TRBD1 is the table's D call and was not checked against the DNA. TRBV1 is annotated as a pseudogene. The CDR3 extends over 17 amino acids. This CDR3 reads CTSSQGGGANRADTQYF. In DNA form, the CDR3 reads TGCACCAGCAGCCAAGGAGGGGGAGCGAATCGGGCAGATACGCAGTATTTT.

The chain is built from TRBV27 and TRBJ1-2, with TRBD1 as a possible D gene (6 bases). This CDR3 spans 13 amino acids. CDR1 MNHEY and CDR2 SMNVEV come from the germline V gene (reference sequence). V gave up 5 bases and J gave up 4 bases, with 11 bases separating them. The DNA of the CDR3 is TGTGCCAGCAGTCAGCAGGGGAGCTATGGCTACACCTTC. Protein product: CASSQQGSYGYTF.

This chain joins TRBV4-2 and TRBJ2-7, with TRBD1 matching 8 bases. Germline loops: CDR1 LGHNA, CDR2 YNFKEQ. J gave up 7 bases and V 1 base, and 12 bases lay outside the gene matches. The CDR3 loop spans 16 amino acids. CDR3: CASSQGTGGLRGEQYF. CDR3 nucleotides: TGTGCCAGCAGCCAAGGAACAGGGGGGCTCAGGGGGGAGCAGTACTTC.

In nucleotides, the CDR3 is TGTGCCAGCAGCTTATTATCTAGCACAGATACGCAGTATTTT. This sequence encodes CASSLLSSTDTQYF. This chain uses TRBV9 with TRBJ2-3; no clear D gene. CDR3 length: 14 residues. V lost 4 bases to trimming and J lost 0 bases, with 9 bases between them. Per germline, CDR1 SGDLS and CDR2 YYNGEE. Full variable domain (rest looked up from reference TRBV9 and TRBJ2-3): DSGVTQTPKHLITATGQRVTLRCSPRSGDLSVYWYQQSLDQGLQFLIQYYNGEERAKGNILERFSAQQFPDLHSELNLSSLELGDSALYFCASSLLSSTDTQYFGPGTRLTVL.

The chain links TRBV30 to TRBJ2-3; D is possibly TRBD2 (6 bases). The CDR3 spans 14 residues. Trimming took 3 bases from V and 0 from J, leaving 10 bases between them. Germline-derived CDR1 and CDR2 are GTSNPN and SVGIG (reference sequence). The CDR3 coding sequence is TGTGCCTGGAGCGCGGGGCCTAGCACAGATACGCAGTATTTT. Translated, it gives CAWSAGPSTDTQYF.

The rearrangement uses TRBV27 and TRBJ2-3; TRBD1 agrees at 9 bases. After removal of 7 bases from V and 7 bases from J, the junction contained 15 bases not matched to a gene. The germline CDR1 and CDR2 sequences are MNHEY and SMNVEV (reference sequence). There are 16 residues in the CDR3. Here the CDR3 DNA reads TGTGCCAGCACCCCCGGTTGGGACAGGGTGTTAAATACGCAGTATTTT. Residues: CASTPGWDRVLNTQYF.

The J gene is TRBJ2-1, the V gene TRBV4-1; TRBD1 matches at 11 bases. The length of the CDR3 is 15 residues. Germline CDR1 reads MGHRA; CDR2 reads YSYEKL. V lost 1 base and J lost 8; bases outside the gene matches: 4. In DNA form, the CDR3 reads TGCGCCAGCAGCCAAGGGACAGGGGGCATGTATGAGCAGTTCTTC. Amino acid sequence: CASSQGTGGMYEQFF.

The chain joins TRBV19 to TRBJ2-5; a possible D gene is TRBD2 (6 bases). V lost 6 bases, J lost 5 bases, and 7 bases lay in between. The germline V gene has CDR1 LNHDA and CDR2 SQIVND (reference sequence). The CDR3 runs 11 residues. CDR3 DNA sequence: TGTGCCAGTAGGGCGGGGGAGACCCAGTACTTC. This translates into CASRAGETQYF.

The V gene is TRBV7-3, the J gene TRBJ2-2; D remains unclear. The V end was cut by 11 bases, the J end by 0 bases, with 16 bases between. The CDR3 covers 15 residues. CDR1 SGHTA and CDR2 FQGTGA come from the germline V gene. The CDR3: CASSRGAANTGELFF. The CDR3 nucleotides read TGTGCCTCCTCCCGAGGTGCCGCGAACACCGGGGAGCTGTTTTTT.

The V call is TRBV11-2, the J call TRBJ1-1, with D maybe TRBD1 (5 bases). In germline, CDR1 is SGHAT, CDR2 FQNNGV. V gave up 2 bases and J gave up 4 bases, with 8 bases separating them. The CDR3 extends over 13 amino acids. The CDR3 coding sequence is TGTGCCAGCAGCTTACGACAGCCCACTGAAGCTTTCTTT. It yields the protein CASSLRQPTEAFF. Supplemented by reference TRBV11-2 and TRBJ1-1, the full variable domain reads EAGVAQSPRYKIIEKRQSVAFWCNPISGHATLYWYQQILGQGPKLLIQFQNNGVVDDSQLPKDRFSAERLKGVDSTLKIQPAKLEDSAVYLCASSLRQPTEAFFGQGTRLTVV.

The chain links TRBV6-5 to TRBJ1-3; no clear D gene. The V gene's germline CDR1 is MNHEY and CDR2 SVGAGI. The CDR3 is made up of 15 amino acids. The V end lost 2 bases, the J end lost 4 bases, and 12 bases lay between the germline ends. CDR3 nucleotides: TGTGCCAGCAGTTACCGAGGCCTGGGAGGAAACACCATATATTTT. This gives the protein CASSYRGLGGNTIYF.

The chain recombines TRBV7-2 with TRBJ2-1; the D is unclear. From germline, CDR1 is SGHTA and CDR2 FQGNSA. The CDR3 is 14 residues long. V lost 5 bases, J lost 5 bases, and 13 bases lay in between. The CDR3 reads CASSPPPAHNEQFF. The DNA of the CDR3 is TGTGCCAGCAGCCCGCCTCCTGCCCACAATGAGCAGTTCTTC.

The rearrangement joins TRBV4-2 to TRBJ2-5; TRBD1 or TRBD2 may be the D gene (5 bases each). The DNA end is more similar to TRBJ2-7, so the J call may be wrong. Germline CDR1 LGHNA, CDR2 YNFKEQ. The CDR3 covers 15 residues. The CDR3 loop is CASSQAWDGDYEQYF. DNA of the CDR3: TGTGCCAGCAGCCAAGCCTGGGACGGGGACTACGAGCAGTACTTC.